Listed below are T cell receptor beta chains from one sample, sequenced in a study of shared clonotypes between healthy human individuals. Method: immunoSEQ multiplex PCR; TCRdb's copy keeps in-frame clones and lacks some. This sample has fewer than 650,000 clones, with less than 80% found just once. The sample was PBMCs. Source of these receptors: a woman in her thirties or forties in good health. Some clones in this sample may be carry-over from other donors' samples. Each CDR3 is given with its conserved first and last residue. A D gene is named only where the DNA matches it firmly. Expanded clones are given a class, and other clones once, few, many or no size at all.

TGTGCCAGTAGTACTCGCACAGATACGCAGTATTTT	CASSTRTDTQYF	-	TRBV19	TRBJ2-3	-
TGCGCCAGCAGCTTGGGACTAGTAGCGGGAGGACTTGAGCAGTTCTTC	CASSLGLVAGGLEQFF	TRBD2	TRBV5-1	TRBJ2-1	-
TGTGCCAGCAGTGAACAGGATTACGAGCAGTACTTC	CASSEQDYEQYF	-	TRBV2	TRBJ2-7	-
TGTGCCAGCAGTTATACACGGGGGGTGGATACGCAGTATTTT	CASSYTRGVDTQYF	TRBD2	TRBV2	TRBJ2-3	-
TGTGCCAGCGGGCGACCCTCAGGGAACTCTGGAAACACCATATATTTT	CASGRPSGNSGNTIYF	-	TRBV28	TRBJ1-3	-
TGCGCCAGCGGAGCGGGTTACGAGCAGTACTTC	CASGAGYEQYF	-	TRBV5-1	TRBJ2-7	-
TGCACCAGCAGCCCTGGGGGCGATACCGACGAGCAGTACTTC	CTSSPGGDTDEQYF	-	TRBV1	TRBJ2-7	-
TGTGCCAGCAGCGTAGGGGACGGAACCTACGAGCAGTACTTC	CASSVGDGTYEQYF	-	TRBV9	TRBJ2-7	once
TGTGCCAGCAGCGTAGCTGGGGGCGGCTACACCTTC	CASSVAGGGYTF	-	TRBV9	TRBJ1-2	-
TGTGCTAGTGGTTTGGACGGATTGAACACTGAAGCTTTCTTT	CASGLDGLNTEAFF	-	TRBV12-5	TRBJ1-1	-
TGTGCCAGCTCACCTACAGGGGGCAATCAGCCCCAGCATTTT	CASSPTGGNQPQHF	TRBD1	TRBV18	TRBJ1-5	-
TGTGCCAGCAGCCCTTCACTAGCGGCTACCTACAATGAGCAGTTCTTC	CASSPSLAATYNEQFF	TRBD2	TRBV7-3	TRBJ2-1	-
TGTGCCAGCAGTCTAGGGGGACAGGGTGACATTCAGTACTTC	CASSLGGQGDIQYF	TRBD1	TRBV7-3	TRBJ2-4	-
TGCACCAGCAGCCAAGATTGGCTACGCACCGGGGAGCTGTTTTTT	CTSSQDWLRTGELFF	-	TRBV1	TRBJ2-2	-
TGTGCCAGCAGCCTCCCTCGAAGGAGTACTAGTGGCACAGATACGCAGTATTTT	CASSLPRRSTSGTDTQYF	-	TRBV4-2	TRBJ2-3	-
TGTGCCAGTAGTATAGGTGGAGGCAGGGCCTACGAGCAGTACTTC	CASSIGGGRAYEQYF	-	TRBV19	TRBJ2-7	-
TGTGCCAGCAGCTTAGCGGGTCTAGCGGGAAACAATGAGCAGTTCTTC	CASSLAGLAGNNEQFF	TRBD2	TRBV7-6	TRBJ2-1	-
TGTGCCAGCAGCTGGTGGGACAGGGCCTACGAGCAGTACTTC	CASSWWDRAYEQYF	TRBD1	TRBV7-2	TRBJ2-7	-
TGTGCCAGCAGCTTAGTTAGGGGAGTGACGAACACTGAAGCTTTCTTT	CASSLVRGVTNTEAFF	-	TRBV11-2	TRBJ1-1	-
TGTGCCAGTACCCGGGACAGGGGGCCGCCGATCCGTGCAACTAATGAAAAACTGTTTTTT	CASTRDRGPPIRATNEKLFF	TRBD1	TRBV19	TRBJ1-4	-
TGTGCCAGCAGCTGGACTAGCGGGAACACCGGGGAGCTGTTTTTT	CASSWTSGNTGELFF	TRBD2	TRBV5-5	TRBJ2-2	many
TGTGCCTGGAGTGTACAGACCGACGCCTATGGCTACACCTTC	CAWSVQTDAYGYTF	-	TRBV30	TRBJ1-2	-
TGTGCCAGCAGCTTGGTTCAGGTGTGGACTGAAGCTTTCTTT	CASSLVQVWTEAFF	-	TRBV5-6	TRBJ1-1	-
TGTGCCACCAGCGAAAAGCTAGCACGCGAGCAGTACTTC	CATSEKLAREQYF	-	TRBV15	TRBJ2-7	-
TGTGCCAGCAGCTTAGCTCAGGGGGCCGCCTACGAGCAGTACTTC	CASSLAQGAAYEQYF	TRBD1	TRBV7-2	TRBJ2-7	-
TGTGCCAGCAGCGTAAGTGTGGGAGGACAGGGGGCGCGCGGGGCCAACGTCCTGACTTTC	CASSVSVGGQGARGANVLTF	TRBD1	TRBV9	TRBJ2-6	-
TGTGCCAGCAGCACGGACAGCAACAATGAGCAGTTCTTC	CASSTDSNNEQFF	-	TRBV9	TRBJ2-1	-
TGTGCCAGCAGCTTACGGACAGGGGAAAATGAAAAACTGTTTTTT	CASSLRTGENEKLFF	TRBD1	TRBV7-2	TRBJ1-4	-
TGCGCCAGCAGCCTCCTCCAAGCGGGGCTCTCCTACGAGCAGTACTTC	CASSLLQAGLSYEQYF	TRBD2	TRBV5-1	TRBJ2-7	-